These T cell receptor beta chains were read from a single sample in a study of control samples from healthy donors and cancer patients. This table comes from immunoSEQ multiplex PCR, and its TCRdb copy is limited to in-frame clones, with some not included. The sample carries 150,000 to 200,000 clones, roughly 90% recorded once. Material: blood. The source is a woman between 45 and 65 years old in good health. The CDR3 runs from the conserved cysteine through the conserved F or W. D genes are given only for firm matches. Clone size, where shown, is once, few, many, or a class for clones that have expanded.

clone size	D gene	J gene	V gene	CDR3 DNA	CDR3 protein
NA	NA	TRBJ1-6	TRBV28	TGTGCCAGCAGTTTATTAGGGACCGATTTTTCGTATAATTCACCCCTCCACTTT	CASSLLGTDFSYNSPLHF
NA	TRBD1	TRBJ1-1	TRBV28	TGTGCCAGCAGTCCAACAGGGGGCGGTTTGACTGAAGCTTTCTTT	CASSPTGGGLTEAFF
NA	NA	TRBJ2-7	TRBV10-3	TGTGCCATCAGTGAGAGCTCCTACGAGCAGTACTTC	CAISESSYEQYF
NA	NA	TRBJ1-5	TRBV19	TGTGCCAGTAGTTCGGTAGGGAAAAGCAATCAGCCCCAGCATTTT	CASSSVGKSNQPQHF
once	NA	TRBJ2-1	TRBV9	TGTGCCAGCAGCGGAGTGGGCGGACATGAGCAGTTCTTC	CASSGVGGHEQFF
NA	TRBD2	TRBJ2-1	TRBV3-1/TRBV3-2	TGTGCCAGCAGCTCCGGGACTAGCGGTTACAATGAGCAGTTCTTC	CASSSGTSGYNEQFF
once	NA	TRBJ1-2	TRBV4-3	TGCGCCAGCAGCCAAGACCCGGGATCTTGGGATGGCTACACCTTC	CASSQDPGSWDGYTF
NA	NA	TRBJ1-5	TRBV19	TGTGCCAGTAGGGACCAGGTTATGGGGGACAATCAGCCCCAGCATTTT	CASRDQVMGDNQPQHF
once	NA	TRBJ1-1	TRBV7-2	TGTGCCAGCAGTAGTGCTAGGGATACTGAAGCTTTCTTT	CASSSARDTEAFF
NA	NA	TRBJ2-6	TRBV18	TGTGCCAGCTCACCAATGAGGGAGTCTGGGGCCAACGTCCTGACTTTC	CASSPMRESGANVLTF
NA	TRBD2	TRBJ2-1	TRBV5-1	TGCGCCAGCAGCTTGGTGGCTAGCGGGGGGCTAAATGAGCAGTTCTTC	CASSLVASGGLNEQFF
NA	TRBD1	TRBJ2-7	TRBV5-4	TGTGCCAGCAGCTCGGGACAGGCGCCTATCTACGAGCAGTACTTC	CASSSGQAPIYEQYF
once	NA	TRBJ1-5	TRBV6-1	TGTGCCAGCAGTGAACGAACGGGTAATCAGCCCCAGCATTTT	CASSERTGNQPQHF
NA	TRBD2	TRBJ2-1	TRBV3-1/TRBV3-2	TGTGCCAGCAGCCGAGAACCGGGACTAGCGTACAATGAGCAGTTCTTC	CASSREPGLAYNEQFF
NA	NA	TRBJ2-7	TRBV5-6	TGTGCCAGCAGCCCACGAGGGGGGGAGCAGTACTTC	CASSPRGGEQYF
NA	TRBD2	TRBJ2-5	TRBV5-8	TGTGCCAGCAGAGTACTAGCGGGGGCAGAGACCCAGTACTTC	CASRVLAGAETQYF
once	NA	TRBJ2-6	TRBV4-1	TGCGCCAGCAGCCAAGTGGGGACGGGTGGGGCCAACGTCCTGACTTTC	CASSQVGTGGANVLTF
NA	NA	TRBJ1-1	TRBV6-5	TGTGCCAGCAGTTACTATGCGGGCACTGAAGCTTTCTTT	CASSYYAGTEAFF
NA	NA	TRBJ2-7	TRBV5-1	TGCGCCAGCAGGTCGGGGCAGGTAGCCTACGAGCAGTACTTC	CASRSGQVAYEQYF
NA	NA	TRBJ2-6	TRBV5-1	TGCGCCAGCAGCTTGGCCAAGCCTACCAACGTCCTGACTTTC	CASSLAKPTNVLTF
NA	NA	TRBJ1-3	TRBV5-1	TGCGCCAGCAGCTTGGCGGTTGCACATAGCTCTGGAAACACCATATATTTT	CASSLAVAHSSGNTIYF
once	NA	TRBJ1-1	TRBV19	TGTGCCAGTAGTATAGGGAAGTCTAGGGGCGGCTCTGAAGCTTTCTTT	CASSIGKSRGGSEAFF
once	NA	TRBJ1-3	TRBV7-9	TGTGCCAGCAGCTTCGAGGACAGCCTCCTCTCTGGAAACACCATATATTTT	CASSFEDSLLSGNTIYF
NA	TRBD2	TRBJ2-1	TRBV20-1	TGCAGTGCTAGTCCTCCGACTAGCGGAAACAATGAGCAGTTCTTC	CSASPPTSGNNEQFF
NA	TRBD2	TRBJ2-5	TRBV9	TGTGCCAGCAGCGCAGGGGCTAGCGGGGGGGCCCCGACCCAGTACTTC	CASSAGASGGAPTQYF
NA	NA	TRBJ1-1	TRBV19	TGTGCCAGTAGTATAGAATACAGGCTAGGGAACACTGAAGCTTTCTTT	CASSIEYRLGNTEAFF
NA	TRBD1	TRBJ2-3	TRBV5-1	TGCGCCAGCAGCGTGGACAGGGGCACAGATACGCAGTATTTT	CASSVDRGTDTQYF
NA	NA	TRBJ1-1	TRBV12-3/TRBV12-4	TGTGCCAGCCTCCCGACATTGGGCGAAGCTTTCTTT	CASLPTLGEAFF
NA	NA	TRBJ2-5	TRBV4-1	TGCGCCAGCAGCCAAGTATCTGGGGGTACAAGATCTATCCAGTACTTC	CASSQVSGGTRSIQYF
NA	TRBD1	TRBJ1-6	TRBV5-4	TGTGCCAGCAGCTCCGGACAGGGGGCTTTCTCCTATAATTCACCCCTCCACTTT	CASSSGQGAFSYNSPLHF
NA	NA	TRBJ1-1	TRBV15	TGTGCCACCAGCAGAGATAGGATAGGTGAGCGTAGAGCTTTCTTT	CATSRDRIGERRAFF
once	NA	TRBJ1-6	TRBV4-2	TGTGCCAGCAGCCAAGACCGGGACATAGGGTCACCCCTCCACTTT	CASSQDRDIGSPLHF
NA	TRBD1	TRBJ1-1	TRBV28	TGTGCCAGCAGTTCTGGACAGGGTTACACTGAAGCTTTCTTT	CASSSGQGYTEAFF
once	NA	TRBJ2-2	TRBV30	TGTGCTCTCGGCAGGAGGCTTGCCGGGGAGCTGTTTTTT	CALGRRLAGELFF
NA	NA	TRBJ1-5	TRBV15	TGTGCCACCAGCAGAGATACAGGGATTGATCAGCCCCAGCATTTT	CATSRDTGIDQPQHF
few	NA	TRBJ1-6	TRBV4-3	TGCGCCAGCAGCCAAGGCTGGGATTCACCCCTCCACTTT	CASSQGWDSPLHF
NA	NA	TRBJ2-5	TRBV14	TGTGCCAGCAGCCAGAAACGGGGCCTTCAGGAGACCCAGTACTTC	CASSQKRGLQETQYF
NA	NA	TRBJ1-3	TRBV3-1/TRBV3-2	TGTGCCAGCAGCCAAGATTTGGTGTCTGGAAACACCATATATTTT	CASSQDLVSGNTIYF
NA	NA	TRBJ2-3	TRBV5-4	TGTGCCAGCAGCGGTGGACAGTTTACTAGCACAGATACGCAGTATTTT	CASSGGQFTSTDTQYF
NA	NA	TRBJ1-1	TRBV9	TGTGCCAGCAGCGTTCCACCGGAAGGGAACACTGAAGCTTTCTTT	CASSVPPEGNTEAFF
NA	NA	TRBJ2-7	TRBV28	TGTGCCATTCTCCGGCAGGGAGACCACGAGCAGTACTTC	CAILRQGDHEQYF
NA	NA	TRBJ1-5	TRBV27	TGTGCCAGCAGTCCCTCCCGTGGAGCGGTTCAGCATTTT	CASSPSRGAVQHF
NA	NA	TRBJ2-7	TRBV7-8	TGTGCCAGCAGCTTAGCGGGGGGGCAGGGGGAGCAGTACTTC	CASSLAGGQGEQYF
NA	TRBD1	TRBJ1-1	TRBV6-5	TGTGCCAGCGGAGAAAGCAGGGGGAACGCTGAAGCTTTCTTT	CASGESRGNAEAFF
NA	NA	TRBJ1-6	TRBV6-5	TGTGCCAGCTTCGAATCACTTAATTCACCCCTCCACTTT	CASFESLNSPLHF
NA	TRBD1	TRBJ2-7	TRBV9	TGTGCCAGCAGCCCGGACCGGGACAGCACCTACGAGCAGTACTTC	CASSPDRDSTYEQYF
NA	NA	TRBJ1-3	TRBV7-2	TGTGCCAGCAACGTAGGGGGGTCCGGAAACACCATATATTTT	CASNVGGSGNTIYF
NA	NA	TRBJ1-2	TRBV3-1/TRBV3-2	TGTGCCAGCAGCCAAGACACGGTCTATGGCTACACCTTC	CASSQDTVYGYTF
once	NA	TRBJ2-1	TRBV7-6	TGTGCCAGCAGCTTAGCGGGTGAGCAGTTCTTC	CASSLAGEQFF
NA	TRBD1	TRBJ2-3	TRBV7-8	TGTGCCAGCAGCCCGACAGGGTTTTATACGCAGTATTTT	CASSPTGFYTQYF
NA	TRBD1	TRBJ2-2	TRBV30	TGTGCCTGGAGTGCCCCGGGACAGGGGCTGTTGGGCACCGGGGAGCTGTTTTTT	CAWSAPGQGLLGTGELFF
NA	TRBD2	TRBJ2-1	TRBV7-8	TGTGCCAGCAGCTTAATGGGACTAGCGGTTCAGGGCAATGAGCAGTTCTTC	CASSLMGLAVQGNEQFF